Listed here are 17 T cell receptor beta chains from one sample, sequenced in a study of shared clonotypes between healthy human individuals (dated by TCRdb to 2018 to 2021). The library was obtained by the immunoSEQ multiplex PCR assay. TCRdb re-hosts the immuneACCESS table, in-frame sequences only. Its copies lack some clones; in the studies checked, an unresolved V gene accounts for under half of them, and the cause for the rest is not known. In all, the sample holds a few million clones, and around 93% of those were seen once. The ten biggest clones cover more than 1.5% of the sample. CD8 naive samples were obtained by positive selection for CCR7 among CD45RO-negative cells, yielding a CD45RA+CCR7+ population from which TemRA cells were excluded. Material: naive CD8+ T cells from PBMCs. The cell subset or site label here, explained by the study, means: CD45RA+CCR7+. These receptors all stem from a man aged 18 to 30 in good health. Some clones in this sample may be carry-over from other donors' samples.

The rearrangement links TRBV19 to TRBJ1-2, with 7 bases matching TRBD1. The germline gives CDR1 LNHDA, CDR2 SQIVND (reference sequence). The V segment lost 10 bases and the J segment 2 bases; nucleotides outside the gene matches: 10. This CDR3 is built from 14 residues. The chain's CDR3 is CATHAGTVNYGYTF. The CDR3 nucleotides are TGTGCCACCCATGCCGGGACAGTGAACTATGGCTACACCTTC.

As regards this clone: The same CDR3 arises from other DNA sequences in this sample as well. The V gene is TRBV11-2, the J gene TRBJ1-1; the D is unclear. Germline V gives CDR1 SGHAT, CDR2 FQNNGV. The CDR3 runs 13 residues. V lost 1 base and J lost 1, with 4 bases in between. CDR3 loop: CASSLVRNTEAFF. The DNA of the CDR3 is TGTGCCAGCAGCTTAGTCCGGAACACTGAAGCTTTCTTT.

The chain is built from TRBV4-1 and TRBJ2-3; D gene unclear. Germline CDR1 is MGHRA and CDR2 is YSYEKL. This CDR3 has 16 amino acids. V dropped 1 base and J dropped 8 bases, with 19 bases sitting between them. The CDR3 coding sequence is TGCGCCAGCAGCCAAGCCTTAGGCCCGTTCACAATTACGCAGTATTTT. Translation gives CASSQALGPFTITQYF.

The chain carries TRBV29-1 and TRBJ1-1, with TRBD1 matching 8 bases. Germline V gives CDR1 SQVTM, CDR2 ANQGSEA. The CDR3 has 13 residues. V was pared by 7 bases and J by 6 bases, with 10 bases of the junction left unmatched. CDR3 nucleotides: TGCAGCGCCCGGACAGGGTCTTACCCTGAAGCTTTCTTT. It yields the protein CSARTGSYPEAFF.

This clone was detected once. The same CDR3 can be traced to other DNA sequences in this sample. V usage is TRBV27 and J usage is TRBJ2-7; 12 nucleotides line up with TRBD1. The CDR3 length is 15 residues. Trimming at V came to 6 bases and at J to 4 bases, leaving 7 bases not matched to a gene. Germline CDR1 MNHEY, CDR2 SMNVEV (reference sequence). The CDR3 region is CASSTRDRGLYEQYF. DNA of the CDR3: TGTGCCAGCAGCACCCGGGACAGGGGGCTGTACGAGCAGTACTTC.

CDR3 amino acids: CASSFSPLADTQYF. The CDR3 DNA is TGTGCCAGCAGTTTTTCCCCCCTAGCCGATACGCAGTATTTT. This chain connects TRBV27 to TRBJ2-3; a weak D match, TRBD2 (5 bases). The CDR3 runs to 14 residues. Trimming removed 3 bases from V and 6 bases from J, with 13 bases in between. CDR1 and CDR2 from the germline V gene are MNHEY and SMNVEV (reference sequence).

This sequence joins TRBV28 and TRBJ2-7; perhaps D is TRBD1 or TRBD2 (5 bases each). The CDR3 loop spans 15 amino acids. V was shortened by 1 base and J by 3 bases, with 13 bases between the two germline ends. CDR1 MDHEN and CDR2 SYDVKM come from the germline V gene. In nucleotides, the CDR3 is TGTGCCAGCAGTTTATCCGGTGGTGGGGGCTACGAGCAGTACTTC. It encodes CASSLSGGGGYEQYF.

The CDR3 spells CASSFLAGGGETQYF. CDR3 DNA: TGTGCCAGCAGTTTCTTAGCGGGAGGAGGAGAGACCCAGTACTTC. The chain is built from TRBV6-6 and TRBJ2-5; 10 nucleotides align to TRBD2. Germline loops: CDR1 MNHNY, CDR2 SVGAGI (reference sequence). The ends lost 4 bases at V and 4 bases at J; junction bases unmatched: 6. The CDR3 length is 15 residues.

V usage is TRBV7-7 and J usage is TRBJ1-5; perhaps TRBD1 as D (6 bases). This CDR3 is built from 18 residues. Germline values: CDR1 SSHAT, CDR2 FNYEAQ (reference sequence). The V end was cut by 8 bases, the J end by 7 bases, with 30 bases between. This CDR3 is CASSRLGRALGGRQPQHF. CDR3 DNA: TGTGCCAGCTCACGACTCGGTAGGGCTTTGGGGGGCCGACAGCCCCAGCATTTT.

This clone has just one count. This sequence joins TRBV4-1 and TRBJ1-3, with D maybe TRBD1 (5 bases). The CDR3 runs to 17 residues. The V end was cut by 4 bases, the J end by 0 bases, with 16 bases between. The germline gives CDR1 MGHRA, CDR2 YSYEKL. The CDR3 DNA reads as TGCGCCAGCAGCCCATATCCCGGGGGGACCTCTGGAAACACCATATATTTT. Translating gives CASSPYPGGTSGNTIYF.

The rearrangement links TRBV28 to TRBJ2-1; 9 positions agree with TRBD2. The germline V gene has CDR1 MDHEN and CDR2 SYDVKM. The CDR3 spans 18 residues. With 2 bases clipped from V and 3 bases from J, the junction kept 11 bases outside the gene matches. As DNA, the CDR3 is TGTGCCAGCAGTTTACAAATTTCGACTAGCGGAATCTACAATGAGCAGTTCTTC. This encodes CASSLQISTSGIYNEQFF.

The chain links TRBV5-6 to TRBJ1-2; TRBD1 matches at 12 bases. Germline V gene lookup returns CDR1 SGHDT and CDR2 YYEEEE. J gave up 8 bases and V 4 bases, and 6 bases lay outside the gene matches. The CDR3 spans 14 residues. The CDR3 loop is CASSMGQGAKGYTF. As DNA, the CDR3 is TGTGCCAGCAGCATGGGACAGGGGGCAAAAGGCTACACCTTC.

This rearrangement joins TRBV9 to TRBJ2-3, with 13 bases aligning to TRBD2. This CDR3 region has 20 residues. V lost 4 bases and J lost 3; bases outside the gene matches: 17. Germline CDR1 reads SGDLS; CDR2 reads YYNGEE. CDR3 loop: CASSPGSMTSGRTGTDTQYF. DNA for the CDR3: TGTGCCAGCAGCCCTGGGTCTATGACTAGCGGGAGGACGGGGACAGATACGCAGTATTTT.

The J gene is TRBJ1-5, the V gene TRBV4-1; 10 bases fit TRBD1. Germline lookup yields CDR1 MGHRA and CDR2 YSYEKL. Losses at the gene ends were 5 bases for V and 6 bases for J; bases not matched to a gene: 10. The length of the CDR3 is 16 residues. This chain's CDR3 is CASSIQTTGGSQPQHF. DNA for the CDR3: TGCGCCAGCAGCATCCAGACGACAGGGGGCAGTCAGCCCCAGCATTTT.

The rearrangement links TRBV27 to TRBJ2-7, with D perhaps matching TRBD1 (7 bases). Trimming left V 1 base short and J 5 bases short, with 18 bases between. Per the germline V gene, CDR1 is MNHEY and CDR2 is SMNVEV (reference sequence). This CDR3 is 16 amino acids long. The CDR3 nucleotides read TGTGCCAGCAGTTTATTGGGGTCGGAGGGGGCCAACGAGCAGTACTTC. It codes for CASSLLGSEGANEQYF.

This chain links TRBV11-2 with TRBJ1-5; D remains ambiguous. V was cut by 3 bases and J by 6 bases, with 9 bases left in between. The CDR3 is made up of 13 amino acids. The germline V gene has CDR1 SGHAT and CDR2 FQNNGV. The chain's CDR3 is CASSFSRSQPQHF. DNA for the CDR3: TGTGCCAGCAGCTTCTCCAGGTCTCAGCCCCAGCATTTT.

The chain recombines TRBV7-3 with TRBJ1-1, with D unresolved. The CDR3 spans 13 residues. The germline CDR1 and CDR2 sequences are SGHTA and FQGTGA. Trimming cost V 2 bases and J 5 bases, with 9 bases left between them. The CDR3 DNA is TGTGCCAGCAGCTTAGATGGGGAAACTGAAGCTTTCTTT. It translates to CASSLDGETEAFF. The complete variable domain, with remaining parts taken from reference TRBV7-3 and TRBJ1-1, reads GAGVSQTPSNKVTEKGKYVELRCDPISGHTALYWYRQSLGQGPEFLIYFQGTGAADDSGLPNDRFFAVRPEGSVSTLKIQRTERGDSAVYLCASSLDGETEAFFGQGTRLTVV.